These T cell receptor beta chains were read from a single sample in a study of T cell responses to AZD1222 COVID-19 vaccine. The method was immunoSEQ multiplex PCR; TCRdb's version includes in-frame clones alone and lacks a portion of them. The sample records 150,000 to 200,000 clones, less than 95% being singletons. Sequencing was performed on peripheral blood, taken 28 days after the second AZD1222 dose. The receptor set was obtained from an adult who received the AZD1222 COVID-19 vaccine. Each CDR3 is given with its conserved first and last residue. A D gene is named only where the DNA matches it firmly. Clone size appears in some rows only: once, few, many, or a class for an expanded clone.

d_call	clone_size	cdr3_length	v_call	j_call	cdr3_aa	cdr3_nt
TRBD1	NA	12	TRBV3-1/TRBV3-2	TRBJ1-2	CASSHSNRGPTF	TGTGCCAGCAGCCACTCCAACAGGGGTCCGACCTTC
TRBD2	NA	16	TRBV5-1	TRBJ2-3	CASSPGEREFTDTQYF	TGCGCCAGCAGCCCCGGGGAGCGGGAGTTCACAGATACGCAGTATTTT
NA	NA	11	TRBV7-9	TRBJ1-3	CASSLVLTIYF	TGTGCCAGCAGCTTAGTTCTCACCATATATTTT
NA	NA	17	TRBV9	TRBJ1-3	CASSRGWGSGSGNTIYF	TGTGCCAGCAGCCGGGGATGGGGGTCTGGGTCTGGAAACACCATATATTTT
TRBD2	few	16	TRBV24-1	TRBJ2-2	CATSDSRLAAVGELFF	TGTGCCACCAGTGATTCAAGGCTAGCGGCGGTCGGGGAGCTGTTTTTT
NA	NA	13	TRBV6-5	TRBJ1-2	CASSLDFNYGYTF	TGTGCCAGCAGTCTCGACTTTAACTATGGCTACACCTTC
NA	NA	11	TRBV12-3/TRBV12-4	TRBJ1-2	CASSRHPGYTF	TGTGCCAGCAGTCGACACCCTGGCTACACCTTC
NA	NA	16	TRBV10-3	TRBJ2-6	CAIRADKGTGANVLTF	TGTGCCATCAGAGCGGACAAGGGGACTGGGGCCAACGTCCTGACTTTC
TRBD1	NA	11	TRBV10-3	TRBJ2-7	CATRGLGEQYF	TGTGCCACCAGGGGGCTGGGGGAGCAGTACTTC
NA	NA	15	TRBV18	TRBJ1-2	CASSPTLERGYGYTF	TGTGCCAGCTCACCAACACTAGAGCGCGGATATGGCTACACCTTC
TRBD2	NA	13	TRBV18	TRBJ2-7	CASSLRTRDEQYF	TGTGCCAGCTCACTACGGACTAGGGACGAGCAGTACTTC
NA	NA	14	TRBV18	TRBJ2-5	CASSPHKDLETQYF	TGTGCCAGCTCACCACATAAGGACTTAGAGACCCAGTACTTC
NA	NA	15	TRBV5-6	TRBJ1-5	CASSLASDWDQPQHF	TGTGCCAGCAGCTTGGCATCGGACTGGGATCAGCCCCAGCATTTT
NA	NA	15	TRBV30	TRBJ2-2	CAWSPAQFLAGELFF	TGTGCCTGGAGTCCAGCGCAATTTTTGGCCGGGGAGCTGTTTTTT
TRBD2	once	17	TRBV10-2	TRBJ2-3	CASSGGGGSGGLDTQYF	TGCGCCAGCAGTGGGGGTGGTGGTAGCGGGGGCCTCGATACGCAGTATTTT
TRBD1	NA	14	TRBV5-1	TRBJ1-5	CASSATGNNQPQHF	TGCGCCAGCAGCGCGACAGGGAACAATCAGCCCCAGCATTTT
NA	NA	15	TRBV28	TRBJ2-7	CASHKPGVGTYEQYF	TGTGCCAGCCATAAGCCAGGGGTTGGGACCTACGAGCAGTACTTC
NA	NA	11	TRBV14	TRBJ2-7	CASSQGQGPEF	TGTGCCAGCAGCCAAGGGCAGGGTCCGGAGTTC
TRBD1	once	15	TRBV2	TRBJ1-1	CASRVDRGLNTEAFF	TGTGCCAGCAGGGTAGACAGGGGCCTTAACACTGAAGCTTTCTTT
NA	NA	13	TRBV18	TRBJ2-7	CASSPPISYEQYF	TGTGCCAGCTCACCCCCGATCTCCTACGAGCAGTACTTC
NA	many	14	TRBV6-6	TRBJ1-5	CASSYARGSEPQHF	TGTGCCAGCAGTTACGCGAGGGGATCAGAGCCCCAGCATTTT
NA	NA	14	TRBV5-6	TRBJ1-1	CASSSTGLGTEAFF	TGTGCCAGCAGCTCTACAGGGCTCGGCACTGAAGCTTTCTTT
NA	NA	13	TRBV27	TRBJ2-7	CASSLSRPDEQYF	TGTGCCAGCAGTTTATCCCGCCCGGACGAGCAGTACTTC
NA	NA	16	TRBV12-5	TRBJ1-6	CASGLVNDRTNSPLHF	TGTGCTAGTGGTTTGGTAAATGACAGGACCAATTCACCCCTCCACTTT
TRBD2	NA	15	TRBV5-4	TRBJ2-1	CASSSLAGGLNEQFF	TGTGCCAGCAGCTCCCTAGCGGGAGGGCTCAATGAGCAGTTCTTC
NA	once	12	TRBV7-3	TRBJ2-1	CASSPGGNEQFF	TGTGCCAGCAGCCCCGGTGGAAATGAGCAGTTCTTC
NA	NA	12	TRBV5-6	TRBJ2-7	CASSLWAYEQYF	TGTGCCAGCAGCCTTTGGGCCTACGAGCAGTACTTC
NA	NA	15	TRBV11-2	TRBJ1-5	CASSFGTSSNQPQHF	TGTGCCAGCAGCTTTGGCACATCCAGCAATCAGCCCCAGCATTTT
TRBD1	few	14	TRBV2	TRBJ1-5	CASSLDRGNQPQHF	TGTGCCAGCAGCCTCGACAGGGGAAATCAGCCCCAGCATTTT
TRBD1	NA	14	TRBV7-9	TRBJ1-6	CASSSGQFNSPLHF	TGTGCCAGCAGCTCGGGACAGTTTAATTCACCCCTCCACTTT
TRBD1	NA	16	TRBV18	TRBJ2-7	CASSPPGGQGAYEQYF	TGTGCCAGCTCACCACCCGGGGGACAGGGTGCCTACGAGCAGTACTTC
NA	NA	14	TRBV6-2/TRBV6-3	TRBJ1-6	CASSSHLENSPLHF	TGTGCCAGCAGCAGTCACCTAGAGAATTCACCCCTCCACTTT
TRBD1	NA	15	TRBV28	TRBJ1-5	CASRWGTERNQPQHF	TGTGCCAGTAGGTGGGGGACAGAGAGAAATCAGCCCCAGCATTTT
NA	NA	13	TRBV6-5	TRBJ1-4	CATGVVDEEKLFF	TGTGCCACAGGGGTGGTGGATGAAGAAAAACTGTTTTTT
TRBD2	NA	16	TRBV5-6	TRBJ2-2	CASSTTSGMNTGELFF	TGTGCCAGCAGCACGACTAGCGGCATGAACACCGGGGAGCTGTTTTTT
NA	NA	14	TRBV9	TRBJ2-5	CASNLEDIGETQYF	TGTGCCAGCAACCTAGAGGACATTGGAGAGACCCAGTACTTC
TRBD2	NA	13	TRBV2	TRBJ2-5	CASRSSGQETQYF	TGTGCCAGCAGATCTAGCGGCCAAGAGACCCAGTACTTC
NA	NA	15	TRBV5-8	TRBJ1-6	CASSLGDTGNSPLHF	TGTGCCAGCAGCTTGGGGGATACCGGTAATTCACCCCTCCACTTT
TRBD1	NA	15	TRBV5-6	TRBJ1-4	CASSSPRTGTEKLFF	TGTGCCAGCAGCTCGCCCAGGACAGGAACCGAAAAACTGTTTTTT
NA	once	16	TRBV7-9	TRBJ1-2	CASSPTYPGPDYGYTF	TGTGCCAGCAGCCCTACTTACCCAGGCCCTGACTATGGCTACACCTTC
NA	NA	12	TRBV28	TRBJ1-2	CASSLYPYGYTF	TGTGCCAGCAGTCTTTATCCCTATGGCTACACCTTC
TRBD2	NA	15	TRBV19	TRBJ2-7	CASSKGAGSSYEQYF	TGTGCCAGTAGTAAAGGAGCGGGAAGCTCCTACGAGCAGTACTTC
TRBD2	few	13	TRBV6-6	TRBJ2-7	CASSQRERGEQYF	TGTGCCAGTTCCCAGCGGGAGAGAGGCGAGCAGTACTTC
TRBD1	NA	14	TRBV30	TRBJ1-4	CASPRGPGQGKLFF	TGTGCCTCCCCGAGGGGGCCCGGACAGGGAAAACTGTTTTTT
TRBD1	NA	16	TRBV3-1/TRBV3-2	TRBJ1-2	CASSQEGTVVNYGYTF	TGTGCCAGCAGCCAAGAAGGGACAGTAGTAAACTATGGCTACACCTTC
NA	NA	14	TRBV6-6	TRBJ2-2	CASTPREVSGELFF	TGTGCCAGCACCCCCAGGGAAGTATCCGGGGAGCTGTTTTTT
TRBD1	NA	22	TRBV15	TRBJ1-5	CATSTEGGSVGGFPRRNQPQHF	TGTGCCACCAGCACAGAAGGGGGCTCCGTAGGCGGTTTTCCCCGACGCAATCAGCCCCAGCATTTT
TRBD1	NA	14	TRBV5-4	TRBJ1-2	CASSLGTGFSGYTF	TGTGCCAGCAGCCTCGGGACAGGCTTTTCTGGCTACACCTTC
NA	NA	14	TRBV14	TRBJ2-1	CASSREGGYNEQFF	TGTGCCAGCAGCCGCGAAGGCGGGTACAATGAGCAGTTCTTC
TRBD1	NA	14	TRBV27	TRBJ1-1	CASRVIQGNTGAFF	TGTGCCAGCAGGGTGATACAGGGGAACACTGGAGCTTTCTTT
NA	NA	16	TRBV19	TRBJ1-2	CASSISGMTVNYGYTF	TGTGCCAGTAGTATATCAGGGATGACCGTTAACTATGGCTACACCTTC